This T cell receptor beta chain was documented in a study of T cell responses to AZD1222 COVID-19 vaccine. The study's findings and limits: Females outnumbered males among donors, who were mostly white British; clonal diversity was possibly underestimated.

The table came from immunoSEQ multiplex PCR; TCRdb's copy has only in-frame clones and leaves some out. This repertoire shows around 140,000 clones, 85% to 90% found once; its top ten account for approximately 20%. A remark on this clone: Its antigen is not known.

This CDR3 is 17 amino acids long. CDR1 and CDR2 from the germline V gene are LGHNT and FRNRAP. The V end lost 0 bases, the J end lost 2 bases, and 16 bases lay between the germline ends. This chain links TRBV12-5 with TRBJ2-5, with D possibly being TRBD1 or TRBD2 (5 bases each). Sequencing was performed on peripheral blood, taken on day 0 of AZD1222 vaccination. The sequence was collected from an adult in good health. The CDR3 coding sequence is TGTGCTAGTGGTTTGGTACGTGGGGGATTAGGACAAGAGACCCAGTACTTC. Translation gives CASGLVRGGLGQETQYF.